This T cell receptor beta chain was identified during a study of CD8 T cell repertoires and HIV-1 epitope variants. Notes on this clone: Its cognate antigen is unknown.

This CDR3 is 14 amino acids long. The germline gives CDR1 MRHNA, CDR2 SNTAGT. Trimming cost V 3 bases and J 6 bases; bases outside gene matches: 2. Profiled with immunoSEQ multiplex PCR; TCRdb holds only in-frame clones, not every one. The sample lists roughly 5,000 clones, 50% to 80% occurring once. The clonotype originates from a male donor with HIV. Sequenced input: cultured CD8+ T cells derived from PBMCs. The chain links TRBV6-4 to TRBJ2-1; 10 nucleotides match TRBD2. CDR3 in amino acids: CASSEAGGPNEQFF. As DNA, the CDR3 is TGTGCCAGCAGTGAAGCGGGGGGGCCCAATGAGCAGTTCTTC.